The 26 T cell receptor beta chains below all came from one sample that was sequenced in a study of T-cell memory formation after mild COVID-19. TCRdb redid the calling of the 5' RACE reads with MiXCR, one entry per CDR3 protein. The sample has fewer than 400,000 distinct CDR3 sequences; around a sixth are singletons. Sequencing was done on a sample of PBMCs or a T cell subset sorted from them (not recorded which). These TCRs come from a young man who had mild COVID-19 (a few samples of this study predate the infection). Cell type and time point are not known.

In its sample, this clonotype was seen a few times. The chain uses TRBV20-1 and TRBJ2-7, with 11 bases that match TRBD2. CDR3 length: 17 residues. Germline values: CDR1 DFQATT, CDR2 SNEGSKA (reference sequence). The V gene end was trimmed by 0 bases and the J gene end by 2 bases; junction bases not matched to a gene: 9. DNA of the CDR3: TGCAGTGCTAGAGATGCTAGCGGGGGGCCCCGTCCCTACGAGCAGTACGTC. Its translation: CSARDASGGPRPYEQYV.

The chain employs TRBV5-1 and TRBJ1-1, with D possibly matching TRBD1 (5 bases). V was shortened by 0 bases and J by 0 bases, with 15 bases between the two germline ends. The CDR3 spans 17 residues. Germline CDR1 SGHRS, CDR2 YFSETQ. CDR3 DNA: TGCGCCAGCAGCTTGGGGCGTCCGACAGAGATGAACACTGAAGCTTTCTTT. Its protein product is CASSLGRPTEMNTEAFF.

The chain is built from TRBV19 and TRBJ1-5; perhaps TRBD1 as D (5 bases). The CDR3 spans 14 residues. Germline V gene sequence: CDR1 LNHDA, CDR2 SQIVND (reference sequence). The V gene lost 7 bases and the J gene lost 4 bases, with 14 bases spanning the gap. The CDR3 reads CASNAGGRNQPQHF. As DNA, the CDR3 is TGTGCCAGTAATGCGGGGGGTCGGAATCAGCCCCAGCATTTT.

This clonotype was counted only a few times. J is TRBJ1-2 and V is TRBV30; no clear D gene. The CDR3 is 13 residues long. V was trimmed by 0 bases and J by 4 bases, leaving 9 bases between them. Per germline, CDR1 GTSNPN and CDR2 SVGIG (reference sequence). The CDR3, as DNA: TGTGCCTGGAGTGTACGTGTCTTCTATGGCTACACCTTC. It specifies CAWSVRVFYGYTF.

This clonotype was recorded many times. CDR3 nucleotide sequence: TGCGCCAGCAGCCAAGGACAGGGGGATGAAAAACTGTTTTTT. This gives the protein CASSQGQGDEKLFF. The chain employs TRBV5-1 and TRBJ1-4, with 10 bases matching TRBD1. CDR1 and CDR2 from the germline V gene are SGHRS and YFSETQ. The CDR3 covers 14 residues. Unmatched junction bases numbered 3, after V lost 4 bases and J lost 6 bases.

This clonotype was counted many times. This chain connects TRBV7-2 to TRBJ2-3; unclear D gene. The V end lost 0 bases, the J end lost 9 bases, and 19 bases lay between the germline ends. The CDR3 is 16 amino acids. From germline, CDR1 is SGHTA and CDR2 FQGNSA. The CDR3: CASSLAVDSSWATQYF. The CDR3 DNA sequence: TGTGCCAGCAGCTTAGCGGTCGACTCTAGTTGGGCCACGCAGTATTTT.

The chain couples TRBV7-9 to TRBJ1-4; D call uncertain. V was cut by 2 bases and J by 7 bases, with 5 bases left in between. Germline CDR1 is SEHNR and CDR2 is FQNEAQ (reference sequence). The CDR3 runs 12 residues. CDR3 sequence: CASSLQFEKLFF. The CDR3 nucleotides are TGTGCCAGCAGCTTACAGTTTGAAAAACTGTTTTTT.

This clonotype was counted between two and nine times. The J gene is TRBJ2-7, the V gene TRBV7-6, with 8 bases identical to TRBD1. Germline CDR1 and CDR2: SGHVS and FNYEAQ. The CDR3 totals 14 residues. V was clipped by 1 base and J by 1 base; unmatched bases: 0. CDR3 nucleotide sequence: TGTGCCAGCAGCTTAGACAGGGGGTCCTACGAGCAGTACGTC. Translated, it gives CASSLDRGSYEQYV.

This clonotype was recorded a few times. J is TRBJ2-1 and V is TRBV4-3; TRBD1 or TRBD2 may be the D gene (5 bases each). V was trimmed by 1 base and J by 8 bases, leaving 15 bases between them. Germline-derived CDR1 and CDR2 are LGHNA and YSLEER. The CDR3 has 15 residues. CDR3 sequence reads: CASSQVARESDEQFF. DNA of the CDR3: TGCGCCAGCAGCCAAGTGGCCAGGGAGTCTGATGAGCAGTTCTTC.

This clonotype turned up a few times. The chain employs TRBV20-1 and TRBJ2-3, with 12 bases matching TRBD1. With 5 bases clipped from V and 4 bases from J, the junction kept 7 bases outside the gene matches. CDR1 DFQATT and CDR2 SNEGSKA come from the germline V gene (reference sequence). The CDR3 is made up of 15 amino acids. The CDR3 bases are TGCAGTGCTGGGACAGGGGGCAGGAACCCAGATACGCAGTATTTT. The encoded protein is CSAGTGGRNPDTQYF.

This clonotype was seen at least ten times. This chain connects TRBV6-4 to TRBJ2-6; no clear D gene. Germline CDR1 is MRHNA and CDR2 is SNTAGT. Trimming left V 2 bases short and J 4 bases short, with 6 bases between. CDR3 length: 14 amino acids. Here the CDR3 reads CASSDREGANVLTF. CDR3 bases: TGTGCCAGCAGTGACCGCGAGGGGGCCAACGTCCTGACTTTC.

V is TRBV14 and J is TRBJ1-6, with unresolved D. The V gene's germline CDR1 is SGHDN and CDR2 FVKESK. This CDR3 region has 14 residues. V lost 2 bases to trimming and J lost 8 bases, with 10 bases between them. The CDR3 DNA reads TGTGCCAGCAGCCAACATCATTTAGATTCACCCCTCCACTTT. It codes for CASSQHHLDSPLHF.

A few counts support this clonotype. This chain joins TRBV7-8 and TRBJ1-2; D not certain. With 3 bases removed from V and 6 bases from J, the gap between germline ends came to 11 bases. This CDR3 region has 13 residues. Germline V gives CDR1 SGHVS, CDR2 FQNEAQ. The CDR3 DNA is TGTGCCAGCAGCTTCCATGTCGGGAATGGCTACACCTTC. Encoded protein: CASSFHVGNGYTF.

The DNA for the CDR3 is TGCAGCGTTACGACTAGCTGGGGCACAGATACGCAGTATTTT. Translation gives CSVTTSWGTDTQYF. The gene calls are TRBV29-1 and TRBJ2-3; 7 bases are shared with TRBD2. In germline, CDR1 is SQVTM, CDR2 ANQGSEA. Unmatched junction bases numbered 6, after V lost 5 bases and J lost 1 base. The CDR3 length is 14 residues.

The chain has TRBV10-2 and TRBJ2-1, with TRBD2 identical over 15 bases. The CDR3 is made up of 14 amino acids. Germline CDR1 is WSHSY and CDR2 is SAAADI. Trimming removed 10 bases from V and 7 bases from J; junction bases left unmatched: 5. Here the CDR3 DNA reads TGCGCCATCAAGGGACTAGCGGGGGGAAATGAGCAGTTCTTC. Translating it yields CAIKGLAGGNEQFF.

V gene TRBV7-3 combines with J gene TRBJ2-1, with TRBD2 matching over 8 bases. The V gene end was trimmed by 4 bases and the J gene end by 10 bases; junction bases not matched to a gene: 12. This CDR3 region has 15 residues. CDR1 is SGHTA and CDR2 is FQGTGA in the germline V gene. CDR3 in DNA: TGTGCCAGCAGCTCCGGGGGGGGCTTGTCTGAGGAGCAGTTCTTC. Its protein is CASSSGGGLSEEQFF.

In its sample, this clonotype was seen a few times. The chain combines TRBV12-3 or TRBV12-4 with TRBJ2-2; D might be TRBD2 (6 bases). This CDR3 spans 15 amino acids. The V and J ends lost 5 bases and 4 bases respectively, with 14 bases between them. The CDR3 DNA reads as TGTGCCAGCAGTCCGCGGGGTGATCTCACCGGGGAGCTGTTTTTT. Translating gives CASSPRGDLTGELFF.

The genes are TRBV20-1 and TRBJ2-1, with 7 bases identical to TRBD2. CDR3 length: 12 residues. Losses at the gene ends were 0 bases for V and 12 bases for J; bases not matched to a gene: 5. Germline V CDR1 and CDR2: DFQATT, SNEGSKA (reference sequence). CDR3 protein: CSAREGRERQFF. The CDR3 DNA is TGCAGTGCTAGAGAAGGGAGGGAGAGGCAGTTCTTC.

This clonotype was picked up many times. The chain combines TRBV20-1 with TRBJ2-1, with TRBD2 matching over 12 bases. Germline V gives CDR1 DFQATT, CDR2 SNEGSKA (reference sequence). This CDR3 spans 15 amino acids. The J segment lost 9 bases and the V segment lost 3 bases, leaving 9 bases of the junction unmatched. The CDR3 DNA follows: TGCAGTGCTAGTCTGGCTAGCGGGGGGGCCGCTGAGCAGTTCTTC. It encodes CSASLASGGAAEQFF.

The chain combines TRBV6-1 with TRBJ2-2; perhaps TRBD1 as D (6 bases). V was clipped by 4 bases and J by 2 bases, with 11 bases between them. Per germline, CDR1 MNHNS and CDR2 SASEGT. The CDR3 has 15 amino acids. CDR3 sequence (DNA): TGTGCCAGCAGTGGACAGGTTCCCAACACCGGGGAGCTGTTTTTT. It translates to CASSGQVPNTGELFF.

The chain links TRBV14 to TRBJ2-4; no clear D gene. Germline V gene data show CDR1 as SGHDN and CDR2 as FVKESK. The germline V and J ends were trimmed by 5 bases and 2 bases, with 22 bases remaining between them. The CDR3 is 18 residues long. CDR3 DNA sequence: TGTGCCAGCAGCTCTCCTCCCGGGCCGAATTCTTCCAAAAACATTCAGTACTTC. This encodes CASSSPPGPNSSKNIQYF.

This clonotype occurred a few times. The chain has TRBV4-2 and TRBJ2-1; the match to TRBD2 covers 12 bases. V trimming: 2 bases; J trimming: 4 bases; junction bases outside the gene matches: 9. Germline values: CDR1 LGHNA, CDR2 YNFKEQ. The CDR3 extends over 18 amino acids. The CDR3 is CASSQNLLLAGGYNEQFF. CDR3 DNA sequence: TGTGCCAGCAGCCAAAACCTCCTACTAGCGGGGGGATACAATGAGCAGTTCTTC.

In nucleotides, the CDR3 is TGTGCCAGTAGGGGAGCGGGCTACACCTTC. Protein sequence: CASRGAGYTF. The V call is TRBV19, the J call TRBJ1-2; D is uncertain. The CDR3 is 10 residues long. V shed 6 bases and J shed 8 bases, with 7 bases lying between them. CDR1 LNHDA and CDR2 SQIVND come from the germline V gene (reference sequence).

This clonotype was counted only a few times. The V call is TRBV20-1, the J call TRBJ2-5; no clear D gene. The CDR3 has 12 amino acids. V was cut by 4 bases and J by 7 bases, with 13 bases left in between. Germline CDR1 DFQATT, CDR2 SNEGSKA (reference sequence). The CDR3 is CSATLQERTQYF. CDR3 sequence (DNA): TGCAGTGCTACCCTCCAAGAGAGGACCCAGTACTTC.

This clonotype was counted only a few times. This rearrangement joins TRBV4-2 to TRBJ2-3; 12 bases map to TRBD2. The germline V gene encodes CDR1 LGHNA and CDR2 YNFKEQ. This CDR3 has 19 residues. The V gene end was trimmed by 0 bases and the J gene end by 2 bases; junction bases not matched to a gene: 9. CDR3 sequence reads: CASSQEGLAGTWNTDTQYF. Written as DNA, the CDR3 is TGTGCCAGCAGCCAAGAAGGACTAGCGGGAACCTGGAACACAGATACGCAGTATTTT.

The chain joins TRBV29-1 to TRBJ2-1; D remains ambiguous. This CDR3 is built from 17 residues. Trimming took off 1 base at V and 0 bases at J, with 16 bases between the two ends. The germline V gene encodes CDR1 SQVTM and CDR2 ANQGSEA. DNA for the CDR3: TGCAGCGTTGAAGGGGGATGGTCGGTCAGCTCCTACAATGAGCAGTTCTTC. Translated, it gives CSVEGGWSVSSYNEQFF.